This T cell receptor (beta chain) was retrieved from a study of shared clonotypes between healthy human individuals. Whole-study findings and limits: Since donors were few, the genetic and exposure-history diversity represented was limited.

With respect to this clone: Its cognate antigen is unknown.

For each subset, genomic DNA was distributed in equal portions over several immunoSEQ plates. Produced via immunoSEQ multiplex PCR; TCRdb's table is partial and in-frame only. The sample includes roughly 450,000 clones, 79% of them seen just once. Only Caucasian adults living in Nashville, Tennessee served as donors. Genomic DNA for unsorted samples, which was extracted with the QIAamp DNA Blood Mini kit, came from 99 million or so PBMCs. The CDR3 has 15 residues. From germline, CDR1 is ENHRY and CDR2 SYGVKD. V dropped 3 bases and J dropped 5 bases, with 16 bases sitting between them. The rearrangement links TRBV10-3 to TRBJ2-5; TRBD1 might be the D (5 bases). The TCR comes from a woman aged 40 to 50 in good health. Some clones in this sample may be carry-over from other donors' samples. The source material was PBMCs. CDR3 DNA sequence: TGTGCCATCAGTGACCCCCGAGCAGGGTGGGAGACCCAGTACTTC. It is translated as CAISDPRAGWETQYF.